This is a list of T cell receptor beta chains from one sample in a study of CXCR3-negative and CXCR3-positive naive CD8 T cells. TCRdb re-called the 5' RACE reads and shows each CDR3 protein once, DNA omitted. The listing contains more than 65,000 distinct CDR3 sequences. Sequenced material: naive CXCR3- CD8+ T cells from blood. The source of these receptors is a human donor in good health. Some clones in this sample may be carry-over from other donors' samples. CDR3s include the opening cysteine and the closing phenylalanine or tryptophan. Some rows mark clone size as missing; the rest say once, few, many or name a class of expanded clone.

V gene	clone size	J gene	CDR3 protein
TRBV6-6	.	TRBJ1-1	CASSLTVMNTEAFF
TRBV5-5	.	TRBJ2-3	CASSSGYQLDTQYF
TRBV29-1	.	TRBJ2-7	CSVVAVSSYEQYF
TRBV14	medium-sized	TRBJ2-1	CASSQDPSGLAGVSWEQFF
TRBV7-9	.	TRBJ2-1	CASSYRTGDHNEQFF
TRBV6-1	.	TRBJ2-5	CASADQETQYF
TRBV29-1	.	TRBJ2-1	CSVVSYNEQFF
TRBV29-1	.	TRBJ2-1	CSVMQQDRNEQFF
TRBV7-9	.	TRBJ2-7	CASTGTVHEQYF
TRBV20-1	.	TRBJ2-1	CSATWTGSKSYNEQFF
TRBV3-1	.	TRBJ2-7	CASSLTRVYEQYF
TRBV6-5	.	TRBJ2-1	CASSSLAGLYNEQFF
TRBV29-1	.	TRBJ1-1	CSVEMEVRSTEAFF
TRBV5-1	.	TRBJ2-3	CASSSIERGSTDTQYF
TRBV2	.	TRBJ1-1	CAFPGGPTEAFF
TRBV7-6	.	TRBJ2-1	CASSTRLAGGHEQFF
TRBV2	.	TRBJ2-5	CASSDRTGGRQYF
TRBV19	.	TRBJ1-1	CASSIQLSGNTEAFF
TRBV5-6	.	TRBJ2-7	CASSLGADYEQYF
TRBV6-2/TRBV6-3	.	TRBJ2-1	CASTLGLGSYNEQFF
TRBV27	.	TRBJ2-1	CASSLSSRLIKGEQFF
TRBV19	.	TRBJ2-1	CASSLGTSYPGEQFF
TRBV5-1	.	TRBJ2-4	CAKESGGGLRSDIQYF
TRBV3-1	.	TRBJ1-2	CASSHEGRREDGYGYTF
TRBV5-1	.	TRBJ2-7	CASSLNPLYEQYF
TRBV9	.	TRBJ2-3	CASSVYGPGTDTQYF
TRBV29-1	.	TRBJ2-7	CSVEDRTASYEQYF
TRBV2	.	TRBJ1-5	CASGRTGGSNQPQHF
TRBV4-3	.	TRBJ2-1	CASSQARGNYNEQFF
TRBV7-2	.	TRBJ1-1	CASSLSGWFSAFF
TRBV14	.	TRBJ2-1	CASSPLAGVVLDEQFF
TRBV19	.	TRBJ2-5	CASSRPPVPQETQYF
TRBV6-5	.	TRBJ2-7	CASSYTGYEQYF
TRBV7-6	.	TRBJ2-1	CASSFAGSSYNEQFF
TRBV13	.	TRBJ2-1	CASSSREGQYNEQFF
TRBV6-2/TRBV6-3	.	TRBJ2-3	CASRVQDTQYF
TRBV4-3	.	TRBJ2-1	CASSQGGSGGAAYNEQFF
TRBV6-5	.	TRBJ2-1	CASSYSTDAYNEQFF
TRBV16	.	TRBJ1-4	CASSQSRQPNEKLFF
TRBV7-9	.	TRBJ2-1	CASSPPGLAGSEQFF
TRBV4-2	.	TRBJ2-2	CASSQGTGKIPGELFF
TRBV28	.	TRBJ2-6	CASTYRAGANVLTF
TRBV7-9	.	TRBJ2-7	CASSLVVRDEQYF
TRBV4-3	.	TRBJ1-2	CASSQERTGRSGYTF
TRBV7-9	.	TRBJ2-7	CASSLSGGRPYEQYF
TRBV29-1	.	TRBJ2-1	CSVEQPGTPNNEQFF
TRBV20-1	.	TRBJ1-2	CSARDTAGQPSGYTF
TRBV21-1	.	TRBJ1-1	CASSKVPGATEAFF
TRBV14	.	TRBJ1-1	CASSPDRATEAFF
TRBV7-3	.	TRBJ2-1	CASSPGAGDYNEQFF
TRBV12-3/TRBV12-4	.	TRBJ2-7	CASSFGGGASEQYF